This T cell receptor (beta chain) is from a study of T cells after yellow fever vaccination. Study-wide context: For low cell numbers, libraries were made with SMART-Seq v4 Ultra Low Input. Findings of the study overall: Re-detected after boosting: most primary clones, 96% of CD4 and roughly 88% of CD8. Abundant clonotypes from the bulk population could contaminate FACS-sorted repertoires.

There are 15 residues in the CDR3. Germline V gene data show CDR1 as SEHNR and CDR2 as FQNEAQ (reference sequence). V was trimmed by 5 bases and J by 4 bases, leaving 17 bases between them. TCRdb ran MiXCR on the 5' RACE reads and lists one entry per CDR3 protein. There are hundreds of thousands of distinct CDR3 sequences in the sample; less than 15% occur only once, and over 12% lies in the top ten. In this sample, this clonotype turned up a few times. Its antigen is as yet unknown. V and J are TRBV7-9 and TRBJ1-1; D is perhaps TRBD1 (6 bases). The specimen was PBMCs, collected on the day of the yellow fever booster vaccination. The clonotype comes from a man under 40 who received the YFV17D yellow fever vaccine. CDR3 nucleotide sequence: TGTGCCAGCAGCCTGGGACACGGAGGGGGCACTGAAGCTTTCTTT. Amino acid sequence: CASSLGHGGGTEAFF.